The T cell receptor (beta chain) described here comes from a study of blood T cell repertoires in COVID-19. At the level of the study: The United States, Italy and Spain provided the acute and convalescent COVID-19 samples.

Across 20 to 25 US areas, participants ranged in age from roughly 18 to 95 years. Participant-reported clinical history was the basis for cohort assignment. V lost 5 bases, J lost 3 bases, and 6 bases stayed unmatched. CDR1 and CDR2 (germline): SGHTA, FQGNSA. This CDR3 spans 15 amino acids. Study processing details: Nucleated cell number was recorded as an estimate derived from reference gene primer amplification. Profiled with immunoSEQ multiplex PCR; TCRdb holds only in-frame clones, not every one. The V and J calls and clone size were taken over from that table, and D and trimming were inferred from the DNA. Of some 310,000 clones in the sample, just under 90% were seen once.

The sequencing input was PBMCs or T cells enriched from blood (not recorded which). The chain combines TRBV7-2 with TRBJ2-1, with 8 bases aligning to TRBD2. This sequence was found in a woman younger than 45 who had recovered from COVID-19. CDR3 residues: CASSLVAGIYNEQFF. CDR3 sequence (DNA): TGTGCCAGCAGCCTGGTAGCGGGGATCTACAATGAGCAGTTCTTC.